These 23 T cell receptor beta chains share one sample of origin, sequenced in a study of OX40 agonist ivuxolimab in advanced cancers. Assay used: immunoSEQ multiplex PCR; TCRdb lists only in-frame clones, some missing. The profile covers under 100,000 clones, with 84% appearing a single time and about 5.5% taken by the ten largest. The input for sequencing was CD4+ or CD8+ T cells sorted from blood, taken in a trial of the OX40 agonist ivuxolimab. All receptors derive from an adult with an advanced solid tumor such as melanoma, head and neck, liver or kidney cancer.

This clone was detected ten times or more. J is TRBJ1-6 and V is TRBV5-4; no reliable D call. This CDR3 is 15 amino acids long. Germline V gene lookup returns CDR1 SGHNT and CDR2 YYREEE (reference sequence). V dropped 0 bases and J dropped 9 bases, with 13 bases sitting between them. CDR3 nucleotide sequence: TGTGCCAGCAGCTTGGACCGGTCGGTGGGTTCACCCCTCCACTTT. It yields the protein CASSLDRSVGSPLHF. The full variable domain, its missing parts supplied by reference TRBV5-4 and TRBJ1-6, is ETGVTQSPTHLIKTRGQQVTLRCSSQSGHNTVSWYQQALGQGPQFIFQYYREEENGRGNFPPRFSGLQFPNYSSELNVNALELDDSALYLCASSLDRSVGSPLHFGNGTRLTVT.

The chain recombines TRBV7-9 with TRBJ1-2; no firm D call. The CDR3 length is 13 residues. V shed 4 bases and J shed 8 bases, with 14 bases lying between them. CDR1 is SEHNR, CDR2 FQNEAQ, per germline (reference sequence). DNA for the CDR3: TGTGCCAGCAGCTACGACGGCGCGGGAGGCTACACCTTC. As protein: CASSYDGAGGYTF.

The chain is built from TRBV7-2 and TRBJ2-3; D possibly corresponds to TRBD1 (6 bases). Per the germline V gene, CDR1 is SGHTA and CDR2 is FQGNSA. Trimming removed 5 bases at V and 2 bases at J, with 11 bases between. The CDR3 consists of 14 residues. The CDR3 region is CASSLQGYTDTQYF. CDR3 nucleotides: TGTGCCAGCAGCCTCCAGGGGTACACAGATACGCAGTATTTT. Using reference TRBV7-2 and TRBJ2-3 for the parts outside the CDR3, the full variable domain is GAGVSQSPSNKVTEKGKDVELRCDPISGHTALYWYRQSLGQGLEFLIYFQGNSAPDKSGLPSDRFSAERTGGSVSTLTIQRTQQEDSAVYLCASSLQGYTDTQYFGPGTRLTVL.

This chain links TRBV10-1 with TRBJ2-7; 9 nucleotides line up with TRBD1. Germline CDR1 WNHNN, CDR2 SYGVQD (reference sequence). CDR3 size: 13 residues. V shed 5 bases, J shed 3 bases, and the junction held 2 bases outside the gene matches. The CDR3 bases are TGCGCCAGCAGTAAGGACAGGGGCTACGAGCAGTACTTC. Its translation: CASSKDRGYEQYF.

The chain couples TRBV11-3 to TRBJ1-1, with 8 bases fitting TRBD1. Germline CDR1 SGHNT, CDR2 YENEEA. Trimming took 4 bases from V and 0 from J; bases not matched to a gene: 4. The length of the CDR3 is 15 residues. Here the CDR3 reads CASSSGQGMNTEAFF. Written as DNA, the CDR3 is TGTGCCAGCAGCTCCGGACAGGGTATGAACACTGAAGCTTTCTTT.

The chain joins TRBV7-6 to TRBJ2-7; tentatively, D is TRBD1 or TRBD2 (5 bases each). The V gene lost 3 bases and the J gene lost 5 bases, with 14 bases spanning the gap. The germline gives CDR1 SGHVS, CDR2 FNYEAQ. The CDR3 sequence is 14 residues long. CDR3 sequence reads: CASSFEGWMDEQYF. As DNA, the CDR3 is TGTGCCAGCAGCTTTGAGGGGTGGATGGACGAGCAGTACTTC.

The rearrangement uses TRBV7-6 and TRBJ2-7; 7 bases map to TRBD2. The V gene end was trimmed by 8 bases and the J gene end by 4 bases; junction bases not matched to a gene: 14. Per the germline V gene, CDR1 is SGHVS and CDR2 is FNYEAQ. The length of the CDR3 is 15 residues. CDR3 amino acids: CASGLSSGSGYEQYF. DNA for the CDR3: TGTGCCAGCGGACTATCTAGCGGTTCAGGATACGAGCAGTACTTC.

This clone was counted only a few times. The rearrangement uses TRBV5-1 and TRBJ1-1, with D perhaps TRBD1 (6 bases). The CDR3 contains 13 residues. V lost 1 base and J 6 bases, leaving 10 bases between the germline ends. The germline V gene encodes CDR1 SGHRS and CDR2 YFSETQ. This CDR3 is CASSLTGTAEAFF. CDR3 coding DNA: TGCGCCAGCAGCTTGACAGGGACCGCTGAAGCTTTCTTT.

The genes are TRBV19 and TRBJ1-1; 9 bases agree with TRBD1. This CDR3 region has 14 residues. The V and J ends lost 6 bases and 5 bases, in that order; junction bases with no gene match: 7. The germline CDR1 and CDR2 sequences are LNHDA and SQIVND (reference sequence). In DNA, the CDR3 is TGTGCCAGTAGGTTACAGGGGGCTTATACTGAAGCTTTCTTT. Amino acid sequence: CASRLQGAYTEAFF.

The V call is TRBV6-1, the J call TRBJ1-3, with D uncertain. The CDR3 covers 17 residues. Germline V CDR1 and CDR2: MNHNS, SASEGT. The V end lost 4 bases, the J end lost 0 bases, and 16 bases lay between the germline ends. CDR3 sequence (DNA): TGTGCCAGCAGTGGCCAGGTTCTACTCTTCTCTGGAAACACCATATATTTT. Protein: CASSGQVLLFSGNTIYF.

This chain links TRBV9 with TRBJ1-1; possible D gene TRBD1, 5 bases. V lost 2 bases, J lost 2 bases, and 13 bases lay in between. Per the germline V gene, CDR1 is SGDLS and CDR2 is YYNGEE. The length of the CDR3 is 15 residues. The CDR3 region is CASSVSPDSNTEAFF. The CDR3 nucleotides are TGTGCCAGCAGCGTTTCCCCCGACAGTAACACTGAAGCTTTCTTT.

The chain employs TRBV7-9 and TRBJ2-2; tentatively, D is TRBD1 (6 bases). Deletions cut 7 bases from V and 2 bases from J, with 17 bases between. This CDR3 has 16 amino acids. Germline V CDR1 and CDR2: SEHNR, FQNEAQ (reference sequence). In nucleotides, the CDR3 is TGTGCCAGCAACCGACCGACAGGCTACAACACCGGGGAGCTGTTTTTT. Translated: CASNRPTGYNTGELFF.

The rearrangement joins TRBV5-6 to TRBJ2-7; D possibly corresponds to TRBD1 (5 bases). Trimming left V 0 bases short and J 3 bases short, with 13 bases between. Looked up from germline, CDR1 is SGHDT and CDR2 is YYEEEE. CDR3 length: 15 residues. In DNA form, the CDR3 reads TGTGCCAGCAGCTTGGTGGCGCAGCAGGGCTACGAGCAGTACTTC. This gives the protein CASSLVAQQGYEQYF.

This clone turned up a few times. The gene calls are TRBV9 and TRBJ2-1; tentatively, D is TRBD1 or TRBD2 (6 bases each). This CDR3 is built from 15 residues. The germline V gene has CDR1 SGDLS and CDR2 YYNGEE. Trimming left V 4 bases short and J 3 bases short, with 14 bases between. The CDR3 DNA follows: TGTGCCAGCAGCTTCTCGGGGGCAGACTACAATGAGCAGTTCTTC. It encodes CASSFSGADYNEQFF. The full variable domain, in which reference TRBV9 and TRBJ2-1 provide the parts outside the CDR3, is DSGVTQTPKHLITATGQRVTLRCSPRSGDLSVYWYQQSLDQGLQFLIQYYNGEERAKGNILERFSAQQFPDLHSELNLSSLELGDSALYFCASSFSGADYNEQFFGPGTRLTVL.

CDR3 sequence (DNA): TGTGCCAGCAGTACTCCGCCTGGTGGCTACACCTTC. Protein: CASSTPPGGYTF. V and J are TRBV27 and TRBJ1-2; D call uncertain. CDR1 is MNHEY, CDR2 SMNVEV, per germline (reference sequence). The V gene lost 5 bases and the J gene lost 7 bases, with 11 bases spanning the gap. This CDR3 spans 12 amino acids.

The DNA of the CDR3 is TGTGCCAGCAGCCAAGGATTGCTTTACGAGCAGTACTTC. It specifies CASSQGLLYEQYF. This chain uses TRBV14 with TRBJ2-7; D is ambiguous. This CDR3 contains 13 residues. CDR1 and CDR2 (germline): SGHDN, FVKESK. Trimming stripped 1 base from V and 4 bases from J, with 8 bases between. Based on the CDR3 plus reference TRBV14 and TRBJ2-7, the full variable domain is EAGVTQFPSHSVIEKGQTVTLRCDPISGHDNLYWYRRVMGKEIKFLLHFVKESKQDESGMPNNRFLAERTGGTYSTLKVQPAELEDSGVYFCASSQGLLYEQYFGPGTRLTVT.

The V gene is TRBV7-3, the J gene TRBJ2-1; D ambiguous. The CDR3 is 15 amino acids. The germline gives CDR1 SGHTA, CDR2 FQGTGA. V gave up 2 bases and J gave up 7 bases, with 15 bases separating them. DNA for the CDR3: TGTGCCAGCAGCTTATTGGCAGTTTTTGGGAATGAGCAGTTCTTC. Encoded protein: CASSLLAVFGNEQFF.

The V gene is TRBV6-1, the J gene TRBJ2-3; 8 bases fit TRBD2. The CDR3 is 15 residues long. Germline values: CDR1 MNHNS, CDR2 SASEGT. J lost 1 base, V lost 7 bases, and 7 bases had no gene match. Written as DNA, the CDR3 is TGTGCCAGCACGGGGGCGGGGGGTCGCACAGATACGCAGTATTTT. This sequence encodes CASTGAGGRTDTQYF.

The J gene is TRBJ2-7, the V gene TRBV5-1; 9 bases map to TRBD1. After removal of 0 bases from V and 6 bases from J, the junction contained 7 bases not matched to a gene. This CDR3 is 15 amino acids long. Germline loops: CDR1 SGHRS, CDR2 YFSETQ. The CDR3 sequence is CASSLDPGQGSEQYF. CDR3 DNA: TGCGCCAGCAGCTTGGATCCGGGACAGGGCTCCGAGCAGTACTTC.

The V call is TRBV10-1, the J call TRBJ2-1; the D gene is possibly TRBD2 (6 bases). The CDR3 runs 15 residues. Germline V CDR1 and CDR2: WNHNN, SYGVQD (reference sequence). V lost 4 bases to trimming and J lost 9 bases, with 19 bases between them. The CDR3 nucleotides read TGCGCCAGCAGTGGGGGACTGTTCCCCGGGGCTGAGCAGTTCTTC. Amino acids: CASSGGLFPGAEQFF.

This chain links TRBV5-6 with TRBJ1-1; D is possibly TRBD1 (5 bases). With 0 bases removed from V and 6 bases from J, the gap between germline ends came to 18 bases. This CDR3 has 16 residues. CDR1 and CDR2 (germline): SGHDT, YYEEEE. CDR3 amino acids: CASSLAVPSEGAEAFF. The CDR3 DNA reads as TGTGCCAGCAGCTTGGCCGTCCCCTCAGAAGGGGCTGAAGCTTTCTTT.

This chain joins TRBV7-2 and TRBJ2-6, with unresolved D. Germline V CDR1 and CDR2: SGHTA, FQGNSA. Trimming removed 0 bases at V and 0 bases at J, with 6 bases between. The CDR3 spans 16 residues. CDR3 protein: CASSLAGSSGANVLTF. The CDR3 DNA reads TGTGCCAGCAGCTTAGCAGGGTCCTCTGGGGCCAACGTCCTGACTTTC.

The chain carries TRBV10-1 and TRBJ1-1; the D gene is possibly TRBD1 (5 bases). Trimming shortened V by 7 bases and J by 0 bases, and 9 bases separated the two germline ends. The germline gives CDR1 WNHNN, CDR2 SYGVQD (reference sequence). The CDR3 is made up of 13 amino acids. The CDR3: CASISGLNTEAFF. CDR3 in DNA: TGCGCCAGCATCTCAGGGTTGAACACTGAAGCTTTCTTT.